This is a list of T cell receptor beta chains from one sample in a study of T-cell reconstitution after alpha-beta-depleted transplantation in children. TCRdb passed the PCR reads through MiXCR, listing each CDR3 protein once. The sample carries some 600,000 distinct CDR3 sequences, roughly 17% recorded once. The sequenced sample was PBMCs from the stem cell graft donor, obtained from the stem cell graft. The receptors were sampled from a human donor who donated a stem cell graft to a child with acute myeloid leukemia. CDR3s include the opening cysteine and the closing phenylalanine or tryptophan. Size is omitted from some rows. Given values are once, few, many or a class for expanded clones.

v_gene: TRBV20-1; abundance: many; j_gene: TRBJ2-1; CDR3aa: CSARVAGGYNEQFF
v_gene: TRBV7-9; abundance: .; j_gene: TRBJ2-1; CDR3aa: CASSFVEQFF
v_gene: TRBV6-5; abundance: many; j_gene: TRBJ2-5; CDR3aa: CASSSGGVQETQYF
v_gene: TRBV6-5; abundance: many; j_gene: TRBJ1-4; CDR3aa: CASSRQGQGYEKLFF
v_gene: TRBV20-1; abundance: many; j_gene: TRBJ2-1; CDR3aa: CSNGWSNSHEQFF
v_gene: TRBV12-3/TRBV12-4; abundance: .; j_gene: TRBJ1-1; CDR3aa: CASVWWGSLNTEAFF
v_gene: TRBV6-1; abundance: many; j_gene: TRBJ2-7; CDR3aa: CASSERLDKSSYEQYF
v_gene: TRBV7-9; abundance: few; j_gene: TRBJ1-2; CDR3aa: CASSFGQGDNGYTF
v_gene: TRBV7-9; abundance: few; j_gene: TRBJ1-5; CDR3aa: CASSLESGATQHF
v_gene: TRBV29-1; abundance: many; j_gene: TRBJ1-1; CDR3aa: CSGVSRSNTEAFF
v_gene: TRBV9; abundance: many; j_gene: TRBJ1-2; CDR3aa: CASKGQGSYGYTF
v_gene: TRBV7-9; abundance: .; j_gene: TRBJ2-5; CDR3aa: CASSSDTDQETQYF
v_gene: TRBV20-1; abundance: .; j_gene: TRBJ2-2; CDR3aa: CSAREKANTGELFF
v_gene: TRBV20-1; abundance: few; j_gene: TRBJ2-3; CDR3aa: CSATNPALGADTQYF
v_gene: TRBV20-1; abundance: many; j_gene: TRBJ2-5; CDR3aa: CSALPTGPWAQYF
v_gene: TRBV7-2; abundance: few; j_gene: TRBJ2-3; CDR3aa: CASSLLPAGVDTQYF
v_gene: TRBV25-1; abundance: few; j_gene: TRBJ2-4; CDR3aa: CASSGDATIQYF
v_gene: TRBV20-1; abundance: few; j_gene: TRBJ2-5; CDR3aa: CSAHRVRETQYF
v_gene: TRBV29-1; abundance: many; j_gene: TRBJ2-7; CDR3aa: CSVVNSYEQYF
v_gene: TRBV30; abundance: many; j_gene: TRBJ2-7; CDR3aa: CAWSPRSENEQYF
v_gene: TRBV6-5; abundance: .; j_gene: TRBJ1-1; CDR3aa: CASSYGGREAFF
v_gene: TRBV6-1; abundance: few; j_gene: TRBJ2-1; CDR3aa: CASTLGRGPYNEQFF
v_gene: TRBV7-6; abundance: .; j_gene: TRBJ1-3; CDR3aa: CASSLGAFGSGNTIYF
v_gene: TRBV3-1; abundance: .; j_gene: TRBJ2-3; CDR3aa: CASSQAMRSGTDTQYF
v_gene: TRBV15; abundance: .; j_gene: TRBJ2-1; CDR3aa: CATTRAGGSYNEQFF
v_gene: TRBV20-1; abundance: .; j_gene: TRBJ2-2; CDR3aa: CSARDFVVGELFF
v_gene: TRBV12-3/TRBV12-4; abundance: .; j_gene: TRBJ2-1; CDR3aa: CPSSLGGRGEQFF
v_gene: TRBV27; abundance: many; j_gene: TRBJ1-1; CDR3aa: CASSTRDTLEAFF
v_gene: TRBV2; abundance: few; j_gene: TRBJ2-7; CDR3aa: CASSGGPPYEQYF
v_gene: TRBV20-1; abundance: many; j_gene: TRBJ2-7; CDR3aa: CSAHERAGPGWQYF
v_gene: TRBV12-3/TRBV12-4; abundance: few; j_gene: TRBJ1-6; CDR3aa: CASSLGLGGHSPLHF
v_gene: TRBV5-1; abundance: .; j_gene: TRBJ1-3; CDR3aa: CASRLWGPGDTIYF
v_gene: TRBV29-1; abundance: many; j_gene: TRBJ2-1; CDR3aa: CSVEARQGSSYNEQFF
v_gene: TRBV7-2; abundance: few; j_gene: TRBJ2-6; CDR3aa: CASSLYRGSGANVLTF
v_gene: TRBV7-2; abundance: many; j_gene: TRBJ1-2; CDR3aa: CASSLGRGANSYTF
v_gene: TRBV20-1; abundance: many; j_gene: TRBJ2-5; CDR3aa: CSARDWAGEETQYF
v_gene: TRBV7-9; abundance: few; j_gene: TRBJ2-5; CDR3aa: CASSLAAWGREETQYF
v_gene: TRBV7-2; abundance: few; j_gene: TRBJ2-7; CDR3aa: CASSLGTSLEQYF
v_gene: TRBV29-1; abundance: many; j_gene: TRBJ2-6; CDR3aa: CSVGASGANVLTF
v_gene: TRBV7-8; abundance: .; j_gene: TRBJ2-1; CDR3aa: CASSLEPLGNEQFF
v_gene: TRBV20-1; abundance: many; j_gene: TRBJ2-1; CDR3aa: CSALGQGVGNEQFF
v_gene: TRBV20-1; abundance: .; j_gene: TRBJ1-1; CDR3aa: CSAPPRTVLNAEAFF
v_gene: TRBV12-3/TRBV12-4; abundance: few; j_gene: TRBJ2-7; CDR3aa: CASTRLQGEQYF
v_gene: TRBV20-1; abundance: few; j_gene: TRBJ1-1; CDR3aa: CSARDRVSHTEAFF
v_gene: TRBV7-6; abundance: many; j_gene: TRBJ1-2; CDR3aa: CASSLGTGGYGYTF
v_gene: TRBV20-1; abundance: many; j_gene: TRBJ1-1; CDR3aa: CSARDPRANTEAFF
v_gene: TRBV7-9; abundance: many; j_gene: TRBJ2-1; CDR3aa: CASSLGQGANEQFF
v_gene: TRBV29-1; abundance: many; j_gene: TRBJ2-5; CDR3aa: CSVRTGYPQETQYF
v_gene: TRBV20-1; abundance: many; j_gene: TRBJ2-2; CDR3aa: CSAKDRNTGELFF
v_gene: TRBV12-3/TRBV12-4; abundance: .; j_gene: TRBJ1-3; CDR3aa: CASMGGNTIYF
v_gene: TRBV7-2; abundance: many; j_gene: TRBJ2-5; CDR3aa: CASSPGLRFQETQYF